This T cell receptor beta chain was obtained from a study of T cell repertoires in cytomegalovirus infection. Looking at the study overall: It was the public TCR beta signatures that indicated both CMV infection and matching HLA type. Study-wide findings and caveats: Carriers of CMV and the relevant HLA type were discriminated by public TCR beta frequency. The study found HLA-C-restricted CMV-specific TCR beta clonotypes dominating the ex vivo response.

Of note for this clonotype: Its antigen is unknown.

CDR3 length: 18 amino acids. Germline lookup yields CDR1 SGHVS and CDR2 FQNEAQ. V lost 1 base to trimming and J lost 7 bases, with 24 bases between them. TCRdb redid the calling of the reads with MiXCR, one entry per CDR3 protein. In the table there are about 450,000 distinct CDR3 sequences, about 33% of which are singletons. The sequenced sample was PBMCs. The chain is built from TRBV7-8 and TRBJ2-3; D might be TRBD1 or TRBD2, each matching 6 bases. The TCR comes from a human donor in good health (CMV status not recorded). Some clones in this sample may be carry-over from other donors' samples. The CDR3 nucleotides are TGTGCCAGCAGCTTAGGGCTCCGATTAGTGGGGGGCTCATATACGCAGTATTTT. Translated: CASSLGLRLVGGSYTQYF. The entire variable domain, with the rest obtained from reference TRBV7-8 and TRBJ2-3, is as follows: GAGVSQSPRYKVAKRGQDVALRCDPISGHVSLFWYQQALGQGPEFLTYFQNEAQLDKSGLPSDRFFAERPEGSVSTLKIQRTQQEDSAVYLCASSLGLRLVGGSYTQYFGPGTRLTVL.